The 20 T cell receptor beta chains reported below all come from one sample, sequenced in a study of vaccination effects on CD4 cells after COVID-19. Culture lasted over 9 days before CD4+ T cell isolation. These TCRs are of unknown antigen specificity. Using immunoSEQ multiplex PCR, the repertoire was profiled, and TCRdb retains in-frame clones only, with some absent. The sample holds 50,000 to 70,000 clones, 65% to 75% seen once. The sequences come from CD4+ T cells from PBMCs cultured without peptide, collected before COVID-19 vaccination. The receptors were gathered from a human donor who had a prior SARS-CoV-2 infection.

The rearrangement links TRBV4-1 to TRBJ2-2, with 15 nucleotides matching TRBD2. The V and J ends lost 3 bases and 5 bases, in that order; junction bases with no gene match: 7. This CDR3 has 18 residues. CDR1 is MGHRA and CDR2 is YSYEKL in the germline V gene. CDR3 DNA: TGCGCCAGCAGCCAGAAGGGACTAGCGGGGGGAAGGACCGGGGAGCTGTTTTTT. Its translation is CASSQKGLAGGRTGELFF.

The V call is TRBV7-6, the J call TRBJ1-2; the D gene is possibly TRBD1 (6 bases). Trimming stripped 1 base from V and 1 base from J, with 16 bases between. CDR3 length: 17 residues. Germline V lookup: CDR1 SGHVS, CDR2 FNYEAQ. The CDR3 nucleotides read TGTGCCAGCAGCTTAGGGGCAATACAGGGACTTAACTATGGCTACACCTTC. Encoded protein: CASSLGAIQGLNYGYTF.

The chain has TRBV2 and TRBJ2-3; 9 nucleotides match TRBD2. This CDR3 region has 14 residues. Germline loops: CDR1 SNHLY, CDR2 FYNNEI. J lost 6 bases, V lost 1 base, and 2 bases had no gene match. CDR3: CASSEGTSEDTQYF. Written as DNA, the CDR3 is TGTGCCAGCAGTGAAGGGACTAGCGAGGATACGCAGTATTTT.

This sequence joins TRBV2 and TRBJ1-4; 7 nucleotides agree with TRBD1. CDR1 and CDR2 (germline): SNHLY, FYNNEI. The junction had 6 bases not matched to a gene; V was cut back by 2 bases and J by 6 bases. CDR3 length: 15 amino acids. CDR3 nucleotides: TGTGCCAGCAGTGAAATTGCAACAGGGGATGAAAAACTGTTTTTT. As protein: CASSEIATGDEKLFF. The full variable domain, in which reference TRBV2 and TRBJ1-4 provide the parts outside the CDR3, is EPEVTQTPSHQVTQMGQEVILRCVPISNHLYFYWYRQILGQKVEFLVSFYNNEISEKSEIFDDQFSVERPDGSNFTLKIRSTKLEDSAMYFCASSEIATGDEKLFFGSGTQLSVL.

This rearrangement joins TRBV15 to TRBJ1-2, with D tentatively TRBD1 (5 bases). The germline V gene encodes CDR1 LNHNV and CDR2 YYDKDF (reference sequence). Trimming pared 0 bases from V and 4 bases from J, leaving 9 bases between. This CDR3 contains 14 residues. The CDR3 sequence is CATSRDVTAYGYTF. In nucleotides, the CDR3 is TGTGCCACCAGCAGAGATGTGACAGCCTATGGCTACACCTTC.

The chain uses TRBV7-6 and TRBJ2-3, with TRBD2 as a possible D gene (6 bases). The CDR3 sequence is 18 residues long. Trimming pared 6 bases from V and 2 bases from J, leaving 24 bases between. Germline V lookup: CDR1 SGHVS, CDR2 FNYEAQ. The CDR3 here is CASSPRGSTSRFTDTQYF. CDR3 DNA sequence: TGTGCCAGCAGTCCGAGGGGATCGACTAGTCGTTTCACAGATACGCAGTATTTT.

The V call is TRBV29-1, the J call TRBJ2-3; no clear D gene. The V end lost 0 bases, the J end lost 2 bases, and 9 bases lay between the germline ends. The CDR3 sequence is 14 residues long. CDR1 and CDR2 (germline): SQVTM, ANQGSEA. CDR3 protein: CSVEDLSLTDTQYF. The CDR3 DNA follows: TGCAGCGTTGAAGACCTCTCACTCACAGATACGCAGTATTTT.

The chain joins TRBV24-1 to TRBJ2-7, with TRBD1 identical over 7 bases. Germline V gives CDR1 KGHDR, CDR2 SFDVKD. With 4 bases clipped from V and 3 bases from J, the junction kept 5 bases outside the gene matches. This CDR3 has 14 amino acids. The CDR3 reads CATSEERQGYEQYF. For the CDR3, the DNA is TGTGCCACCAGTGAGGAAAGACAGGGCTACGAGCAGTACTTC.

This chain links TRBV6-6 with TRBJ1-1; possibly TRBD1 for D (6 bases). The germline CDR1 and CDR2 sequences are MNHNY and SVGAGI (reference sequence). V was cut by 2 bases and J by 11 bases, with 21 bases left in between. The CDR3 extends over 15 amino acids. In DNA form, the CDR3 reads TGTGCCAGCAGTTACAACTCAGGGGCCCCCTTGGGGGCTTTCTTT. Protein product: CASSYNSGAPLGAFF.

This clone was seen a few times. V is TRBV7-8 and J is TRBJ1-6; TRBD1 might be the D (5 bases). V was cut by 3 bases and J by 6 bases, with 15 bases left in between. The germline V gene has CDR1 SGHVS and CDR2 FQNEAQ. CDR3 length equals 16 residues. The CDR3 sequence is CASSFGQGRFNSPLHF. CDR3 DNA: TGTGCCAGCAGCTTCGGCCAGGGAAGGTTTAATTCACCCCTCCACTTT.

The chain has TRBV5-1 and TRBJ1-5; D unclear. The V end lost 7 bases, the J end lost 4 bases, and 12 bases lay between the germline ends. There are 13 residues in the CDR3. CDR1 is SGHRS, CDR2 YFSETQ, per germline. CDR3 amino acids: CASADDPNQPQHF. The CDR3 bases are TGCGCCAGCGCAGATGACCCGAATCAGCCCCAGCATTTT.

The J gene is TRBJ1-3, the V gene TRBV18; the D gene is possibly TRBD1 (5 bases). Germline V gene data show CDR1 as KGHSH and CDR2 as LQKENI. Trimming took 1 base from V and 4 from J, leaving 11 bases between them. The CDR3 is made up of 15 amino acids. CDR3 sequence: CASSPRRGDGNTIYF. CDR3 nucleotides: TGTGCCAGCTCACCACGCCGAGGGGACGGAAACACCATATATTTT.

For the CDR3, the DNA is TGTGCCAGCAGCCCGGACCGCACAGATACGCAGTATTTT. Translating it yields CASSPDRTDTQYF. The gene calls are TRBV7-3 and TRBJ2-3; no reliable D call. The V and J ends lost 5 bases and 1 base respectively, with 7 bases between them. Germline V gene sequence: CDR1 SGHTA, CDR2 FQGTGA. The CDR3 runs 13 residues.

This clone was observed a single time. V usage is TRBV6-5 and J usage is TRBJ1-4; D might be TRBD1 (5 bases). Germline loops: CDR1 MNHEY, CDR2 SVGAGI. Trimming pared 4 bases from V and 2 bases from J, leaving 11 bases between. The CDR3 contains 15 residues. CDR3 amino acids: CASSFGGGTNEKLFF. The CDR3 DNA is TGTGCCAGCAGTTTCGGGGGAGGGACTAATGAAAAACTGTTTTTT.

The CDR3 here is CAWSVRPGTEAFF. The CDR3 DNA reads TGTGCCTGGAGCGTCAGACCAGGGACTGAAGCTTTCTTT. The V gene is TRBV30, the J gene TRBJ1-1; a possible D gene is TRBD1 (5 bases). V was pared by 3 bases and J by 5 bases, with 13 bases between. Germline-derived CDR1 and CDR2 are GTSNPN and SVGIG (reference sequence). The CDR3 spans 13 residues.

This chain joins TRBV5-4 and TRBJ2-5, with a possible D match to TRBD2 (6 bases). Per germline, CDR1 SGHNT and CDR2 YYREEE (reference sequence). The CDR3 is 15 residues long. V gave up 2 bases and J gave up 4 bases, with 15 bases separating them. This CDR3 reads CASSLPGERRETQYF. The CDR3 DNA reads TGTGCCAGCAGCTTACCGGGAGAAAGGAGAGAGACCCAGTACTTC.

The rearrangement joins TRBV5-1 to TRBJ1-6, with unresolved D. There are 14 residues in the CDR3. Per germline, CDR1 SGHRS and CDR2 YFSETQ. V was trimmed by 3 bases and J by 7 bases, leaving 11 bases between them. CDR3 in amino acids: CASSSAAYNSPLHF. The CDR3 DNA reads as TGCGCCAGCAGCTCGGCGGCTTACAATTCACCCCTCCACTTT.

This clone was seen once. This chain joins TRBV7-2 and TRBJ2-1; tentative D call: TRBD1 (7 bases). Germline V gene sequence: CDR1 SGHTA, CDR2 FQGNSA. Trimming took off 6 bases at V and 12 bases at J, with 15 bases between the two ends. The CDR3 length is 12 residues. CDR3 in amino acids: CASRGGSGGQFF. For the CDR3, the DNA is TGTGCCAGCAGAGGGGGGTCAGGGGGGCAGTTCTTC.

V gene TRBV19 combines with J gene TRBJ2-5; D possibly corresponds to TRBD1 (6 bases). Trimming shortened V by 3 bases and J by 4 bases, and 18 bases separated the two germline ends. Germline V CDR1 and CDR2: LNHDA, SQIVND (reference sequence). CDR3 size: 16 residues. CDR3 residues: CASSIGWGRVGETQYF. In DNA form, the CDR3 reads TGTGCCAGTAGTATTGGGTGGGGGCGAGTGGGAGAGACCCAGTACTTC.

The chain couples TRBV5-1 to TRBJ2-3; D is unclear. This CDR3 spans 15 amino acids. Germline V gene sequence: CDR1 SGHRS, CDR2 YFSETQ. V was shortened by 1 base and J by 4 bases, with 13 bases between the two germline ends. The CDR3 DNA is TGCGCCAGCAGCTTGCGACCTGGAGCTTCAGATACGCAGTATTTT. Translated, it gives CASSLRPGASDTQYF.